Presented here are 10 T cell receptor beta chains from one specimen sequenced in a study of radiotherapy plus CTLA-4 blockade in lung cancer. Sequencing was performed with immunoSEQ multiplex PCR; in TCRdb, only in-frame clones are kept and a portion is missing. The table has fewer than 140,000 clones, about 83% seen once; the top ten hold 2.4%. The specimen comprised peripheral blood, sampled from a patient treated with radiotherapy plus ipilimumab. These receptors all stem from a human donor with non-small cell lung cancer that progressed on radiotherapy plus ipilimumab. Some clones in this sample may be carry-over from other donors' samples.

Comments on this clone: Different DNA sequences within this sample yield the same CDR3. This sequence joins TRBV18 and TRBJ2-7; D is uncertain. V lost 3 bases to trimming and J lost 3 bases, with 3 bases between them. Germline-derived CDR1 and CDR2 are KGHSH and LQKENI. CDR3 size: 11 residues. The CDR3 DNA sequence: TGTGCCAGCTCACCCGGCTACGAGCAGTACTTC. This translates into CASSPGYEQYF.

The J gene is TRBJ1-6, the V gene TRBV6-1; TRBD1 agrees at 9 bases. CDR1 and CDR2 (germline): MNHNS, SASEGT. J was trimmed by 3 bases and V by 4 bases; bases with no gene match: 4. This CDR3 is 16 amino acids long. The CDR3 protein is CASSGADRGYNSPLHF. The CDR3, as DNA: TGTGCCAGCAGTGGGGCGGACAGGGGCTATAATTCACCCCTCCACTTT.

This chain's CDR3 is CASSLAGIRETQYF. The CDR3 coding sequence is TGCGCCAGCTCCTTAGCGGGGATCAGGGAGACCCAGTACTTC. The gene calls are TRBV10-2 and TRBJ2-5; 8 bases fit TRBD2. Germline lookup yields CDR1 WSHSY and CDR2 SAAADI. CDR3 size: 14 residues. The V gene end was trimmed by 8 bases and the J gene end by 5 bases; junction bases not matched to a gene: 10.

To note about this clone: It is likely a read error: a sequence one base away is far more abundant. The V gene is TRBV4-2, the J gene TRBJ1-6; weak D call: TRBD1 (6 bases). The V gene lost 1 base and the J gene lost 9 bases, with 10 bases spanning the gap. The CDR3 consists of 14 residues. Per germline, CDR1 LGHNA and CDR2 YNFKEQ. The CDR3 loop is CASSQAGGGSPLHF. CDR3 nucleotides: TGTGCCAGCAGCCAAGCTGGGGGCGGTTCACCCCTCCACTTT.

This clone has a count of ten or more. The rearrangement links TRBV4-3 to TRBJ2-7, with 10 bases fitting TRBD1. Germline CDR1 is LGHNA and CDR2 is YSLEER. J lost 4 bases, V lost 4 bases, and 7 bases had no gene match. The CDR3 sequence is 15 residues long. The DNA of the CDR3 is TGCGCCAGCAGCCGAGACGACAGGGGGCTTTACGAGCAGTACTTC. As protein: CASSRDDRGLYEQYF.

The rearrangement joins TRBV7-9 to TRBJ1-5, with a tentative D call TRBD1 (5 bases). The germline V and J ends were trimmed by 1 base and 2 bases, with 15 bases remaining between them. The germline V gene has CDR1 SEHNR and CDR2 FQNEAQ (reference sequence). This CDR3 spans 17 amino acids. In DNA, the CDR3 is TGTGCCAGCAGCTTAGGTAGGGGCCGAGGTGGCAATCAGCCCCAGCATTTT. The encoded protein is CASSLGRGRGGNQPQHF.

The rearrangement uses TRBV19 and TRBJ2-6; 8 bases line up with TRBD1. The CDR3 has 18 residues. Germline lookup yields CDR1 LNHDA and CDR2 SQIVND (reference sequence). Losses at the gene ends were 5 bases for V and 0 bases for J; bases not matched to a gene: 9. The CDR3 sequence is CASSARGQGYSGANVLTF. The DNA for the CDR3 is TGTGCCAGTAGTGCCCGCGGACAGGGATACTCTGGGGCCAACGTCCTGACTTTC.

This clone was found a few times. The gene calls are TRBV18 and TRBJ1-1; 9 bases agree with TRBD1. With 5 bases clipped from V and 5 bases from J, the junction kept 6 bases outside the gene matches. Germline CDR1 reads KGHSH; CDR2 reads LQKENI. The CDR3 loop spans 14 amino acids. The CDR3 nucleotides are TGTGCCAGCTCAGCGACAGGGGGAGGTACTGAAGCTTTCTTT. Amino acid sequence: CASSATGGGTEAFF.

V gene TRBV29-1 combines with J gene TRBJ1-4; 7 nucleotides align to TRBD1. V lost 3 bases to trimming and J lost 8 bases; unmatched junction nucleotides: 12. From germline, CDR1 is SQVTM and CDR2 ANQGSEA. This CDR3 contains 15 residues. CDR3 sequence reads: CSVDLRQGGKEKLFF. CDR3 nucleotide sequence: TGCAGCGTTGATCTAAGACAGGGAGGTAAAGAAAAACTGTTTTTT.

This clone was observed a few times. The CDR3: CASTHLAGGIYNEQFF. The CDR3 coding sequence is TGTGCCAGTACTCACCTAGCGGGGGGGATCTACAATGAGCAGTTCTTC. V and J are TRBV19 and TRBJ2-1, with TRBD2 matching 12 bases. The germline CDR1 and CDR2 sequences are LNHDA and SQIVND (reference sequence). V was pared by 7 bases and J by 3 bases, with 7 bases of the junction left unmatched. CDR3 length: 16 amino acids.